The TCR beta chain described here comes from a study of CD8 T cells in Susac syndrome. Study-wide points: Clonal expansion was not observed in the Susac syndrome CD4+ T cell repertoires.

Germline CDR1 LGHDT, CDR2 YNNKEL (reference sequence). The CDR3 has 14 amino acids. V gave up 3 bases and J gave up 9 bases, with 15 bases separating them. On this clonotype: Its antigen is unknown.

The RNA input was about 0.5 to 1 ug, and it was reverse transcribed with random hexamers. Amplification of TCR beta CDR3 across 54 Vbeta and 13 Jbeta was performed with immunoSEQ multiplex PCR. TCRdb independently ran MiXCR on the immunoSEQ multiplex PCR reads; one entry per CDR3 protein. The sample lists hundreds of thousands of distinct CDR3 sequences; 90% to 97% were seen once. In blood CD8+ and CD4+ T cells, TCR beta underwent sequencing. V and J are TRBV3-1 and TRBJ2-1; D remains unclear. The sequenced sample consisted of CD4+ T cells from PBMCs. This receptor was identified in a human donor with Susac syndrome. The DNA of the CDR3 is TGTGCCAGCAGCCACGCTTCACTGGGCCTTGAGCAGTTCTTC. Protein: CASSHASLGLEQFF.